This T cell receptor (beta chain) was recovered during a study of T-cell memory formation after mild COVID-19. Study-level background: Largely donor-specific sequence clusters came from a couple of donors.

Germline-derived CDR1 and CDR2 are LNHDA and SQIVND (reference sequence). The CDR3 extends over 16 amino acids. J was trimmed by 3 bases and V by 9 bases; bases with no gene match: 15. To note about this clonotype: Its target is unknown.

MiXCR, applied by TCRdb to the 5' RACE reads, yields one record per CDR3 protein. The profile shows around 340,000 distinct CDR3 sequences, 15% of them singletons. Findings and caveats of the study: There was a balanced CD4/CD8 profile in clones contracting day 15 to 85, and later expanders leaned CD4+.

This clonotype originated in a man between 18 and 29 years old who had mild COVID-19 (a few samples of this study predate the infection). Cell type and time point are not known. The sample was PBMCs or a T cell subset sorted from them (not recorded which). This rearrangement joins TRBV19 to TRBJ2-3; 7 positions agree with TRBD2. CDR3 sequence (DNA): TGTGCCAGCTCGATTTGGCCGGGGGGTGTAACAGATACGCAGTATTTT. It encodes CASSIWPGGVTDTQYF.